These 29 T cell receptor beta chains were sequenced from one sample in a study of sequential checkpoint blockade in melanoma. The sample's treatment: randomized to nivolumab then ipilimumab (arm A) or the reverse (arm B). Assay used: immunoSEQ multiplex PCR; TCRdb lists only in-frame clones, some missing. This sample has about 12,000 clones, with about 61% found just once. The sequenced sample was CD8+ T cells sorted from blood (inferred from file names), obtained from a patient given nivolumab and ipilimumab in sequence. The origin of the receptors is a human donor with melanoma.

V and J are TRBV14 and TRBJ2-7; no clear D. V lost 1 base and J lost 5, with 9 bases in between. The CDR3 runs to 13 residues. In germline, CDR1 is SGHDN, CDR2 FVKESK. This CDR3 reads CASSQVELNEQYF. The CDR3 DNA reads TGTGCCAGCAGCCAAGTAGAGCTGAACGAGCAGTACTTC.

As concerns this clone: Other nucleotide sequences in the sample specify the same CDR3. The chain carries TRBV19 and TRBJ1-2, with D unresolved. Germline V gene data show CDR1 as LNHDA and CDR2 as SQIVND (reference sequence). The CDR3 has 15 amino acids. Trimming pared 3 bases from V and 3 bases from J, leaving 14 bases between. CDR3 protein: CASSIRLWGDYGYTF. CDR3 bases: TGTGCCAGTAGTATCCGCCTCTGGGGAGACTATGGCTACACCTTC.

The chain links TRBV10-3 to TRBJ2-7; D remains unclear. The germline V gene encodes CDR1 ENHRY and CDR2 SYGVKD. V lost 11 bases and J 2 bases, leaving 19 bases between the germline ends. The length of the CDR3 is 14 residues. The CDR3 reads CAAKAATGAYEQYF. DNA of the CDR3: TGTGCCGCCAAGGCGGCTACCGGTGCCTACGAGCAGTACTTC.

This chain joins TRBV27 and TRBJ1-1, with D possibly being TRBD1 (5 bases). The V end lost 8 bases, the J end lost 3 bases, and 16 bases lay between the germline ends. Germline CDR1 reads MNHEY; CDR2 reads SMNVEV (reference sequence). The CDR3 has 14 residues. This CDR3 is CASGGGGRDTEAFF. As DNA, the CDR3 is TGTGCCAGCGGAGGCGGGGGGAGGGACACTGAAGCTTTCTTT.

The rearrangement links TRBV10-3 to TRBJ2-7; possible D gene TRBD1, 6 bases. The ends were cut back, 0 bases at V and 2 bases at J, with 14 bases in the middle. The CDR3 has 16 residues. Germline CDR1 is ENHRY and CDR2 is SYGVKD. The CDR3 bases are TGTGCCATCAGTGAGTCGACGCCAGGGGCTCCCTACGAGCAGTACTTC. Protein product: CAISESTPGAPYEQYF.

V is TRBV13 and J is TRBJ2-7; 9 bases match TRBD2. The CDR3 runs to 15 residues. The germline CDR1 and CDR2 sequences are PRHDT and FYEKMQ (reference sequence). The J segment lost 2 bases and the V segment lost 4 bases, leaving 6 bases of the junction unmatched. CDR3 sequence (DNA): TGTGCCAGCAGCTCCCTGGCGGGAGGGACCTACGAGCAGTACTTC. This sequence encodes CASSSLAGGTYEQYF.

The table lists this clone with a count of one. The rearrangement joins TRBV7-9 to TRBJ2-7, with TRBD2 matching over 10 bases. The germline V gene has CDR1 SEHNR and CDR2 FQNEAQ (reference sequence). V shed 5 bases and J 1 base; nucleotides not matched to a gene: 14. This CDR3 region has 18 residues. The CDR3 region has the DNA TGTGCCAGCAGCCCCCCCCGGGTGGGGACTAGCGAGTCCTACGAGCAGTACTTC. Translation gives CASSPPRVGTSESYEQYF.

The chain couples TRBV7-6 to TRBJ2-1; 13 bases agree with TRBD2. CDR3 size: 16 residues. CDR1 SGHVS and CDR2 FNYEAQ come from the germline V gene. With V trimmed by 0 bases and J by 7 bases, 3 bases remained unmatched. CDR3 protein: CASSLATSGGFNEQFF. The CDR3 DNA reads TGTGCCAGCAGCTTAGCGACTAGCGGGGGGTTTAATGAGCAGTTCTTC.

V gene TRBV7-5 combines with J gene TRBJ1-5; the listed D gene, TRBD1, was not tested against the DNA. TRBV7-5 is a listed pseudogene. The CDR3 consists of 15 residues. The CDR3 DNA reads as TGTGCCAGAAGCCCCGGGACAGGGGTGCATCAGCCCCAGCATTTT. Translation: CARSPGTGVHQPQHF.

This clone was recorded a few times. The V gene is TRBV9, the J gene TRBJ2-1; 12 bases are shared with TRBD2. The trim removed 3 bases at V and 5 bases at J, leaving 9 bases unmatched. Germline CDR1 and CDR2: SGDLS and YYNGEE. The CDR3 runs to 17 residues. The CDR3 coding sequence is TGTGCCAGCAGCGCGAACCTAGCGGGGGGGCCCCACAATGAGCAGTTCTTC. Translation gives CASSANLAGGPHNEQFF.

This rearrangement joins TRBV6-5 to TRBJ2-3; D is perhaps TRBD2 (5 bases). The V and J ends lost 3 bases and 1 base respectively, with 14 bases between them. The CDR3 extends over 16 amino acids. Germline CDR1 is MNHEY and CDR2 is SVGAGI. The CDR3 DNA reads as TGTGCCAGCAGTTATGACGGCGGGCCGGGCACAGATACGCAGTATTTT. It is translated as CASSYDGGPGTDTQYF.

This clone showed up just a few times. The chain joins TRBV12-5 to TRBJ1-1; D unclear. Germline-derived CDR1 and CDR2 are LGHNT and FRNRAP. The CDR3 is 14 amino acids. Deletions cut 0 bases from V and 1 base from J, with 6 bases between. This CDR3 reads CASGLVSGNTEAFF. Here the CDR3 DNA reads TGTGCTAGTGGTTTGGTAAGCGGGAACACTGAAGCTTTCTTT.

CDR3 residues: CAWSVVGGEYF. In nucleotides, the CDR3 is TGTGCCTGGAGTGTTGTGGGAGGGGAGTACTTC. J is TRBJ2-7 and V is TRBV30; TRBD2 matches 7 bases. The V gene end was trimmed by 0 bases and the J gene end by 11 bases; junction bases not matched to a gene: 4. The CDR3 runs 11 residues. Germline V gene sequence: CDR1 GTSNPN, CDR2 SVGIG (reference sequence).

This chain's CDR3 is CASSPPGTGASEQYF. CDR3 in DNA: TGTGCCAGCAGCCCCCCCGGGACAGGGGCATCCGAGCAGTACTTC. This chain uses TRBV13 with TRBJ2-7; 10 nucleotides align to TRBD1. V lost 5 bases, J lost 6 bases, and 10 bases stayed unmatched. The CDR3 loop spans 15 amino acids. CDR1 is PRHDT, CDR2 FYEKMQ, per germline (reference sequence).

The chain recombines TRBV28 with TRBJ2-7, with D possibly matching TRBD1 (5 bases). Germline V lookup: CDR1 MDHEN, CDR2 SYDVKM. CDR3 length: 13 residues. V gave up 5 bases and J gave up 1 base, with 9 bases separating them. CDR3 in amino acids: CASSQRGSYEQYF. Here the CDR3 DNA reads TGTGCCAGCAGTCAAAGGGGTTCCTACGAGCAGTACTTC.

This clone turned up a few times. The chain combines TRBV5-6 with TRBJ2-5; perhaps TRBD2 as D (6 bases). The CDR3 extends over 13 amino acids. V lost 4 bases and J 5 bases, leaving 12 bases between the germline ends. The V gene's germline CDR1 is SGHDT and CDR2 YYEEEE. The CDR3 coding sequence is TGTGCCAGCAGCAGACTAGACTCGGAGACCCAGTACTTC. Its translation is CASSRLDSETQYF.

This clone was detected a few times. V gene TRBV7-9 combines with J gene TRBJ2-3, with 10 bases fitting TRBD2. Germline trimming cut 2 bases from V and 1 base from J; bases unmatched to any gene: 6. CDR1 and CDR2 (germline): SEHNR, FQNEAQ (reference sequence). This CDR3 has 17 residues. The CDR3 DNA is TGTGCCAGCAGCTTACTAGCGGGAGCGGATGGCACAGATACGCAGTATTTT. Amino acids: CASSLLAGADGTDTQYF.

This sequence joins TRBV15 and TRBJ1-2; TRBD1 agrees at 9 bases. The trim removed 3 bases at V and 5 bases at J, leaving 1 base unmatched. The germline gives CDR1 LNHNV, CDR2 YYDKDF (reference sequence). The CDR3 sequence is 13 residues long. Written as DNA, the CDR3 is TGTGCCACCAGCAGGACAGGGGGTTATGGCTACACCTTC. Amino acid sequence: CATSRTGGYGYTF.

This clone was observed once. The CDR3 DNA follows: TGTGCCAGCAGCGTAACGACAGTTGGAAACTCTGGGGCCAACGTCCTGACTTTC. It is translated as CASSVTTVGNSGANVLTF. The chain couples TRBV7-8 to TRBJ2-6; possible D gene TRBD1, 5 bases. V was trimmed by 5 bases and J by 0 bases, leaving 17 bases between them. Looked up from germline, CDR1 is SGHVS and CDR2 is FQNEAQ. This CDR3 comprises 18 residues. Supplemented by reference TRBV7-8 and TRBJ2-6, the full variable domain reads GAGVSQSPRYKVAKRGQDVALRCDPISGHVSLFWYQQALGQGPEFLTYFQNEAQLDKSGLPSDRFFAERPEGSVSTLKIQRTQQEDSAVYLCASSVTTVGNSGANVLTFGAGSRLTVL.

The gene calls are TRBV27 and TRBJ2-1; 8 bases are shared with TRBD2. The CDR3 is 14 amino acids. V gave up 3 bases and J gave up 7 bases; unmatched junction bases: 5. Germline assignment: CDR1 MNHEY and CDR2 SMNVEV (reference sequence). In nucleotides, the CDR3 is TGTGCCAGCAGTTTGGGACTAGTTCGGAATGAGCAGTTCTTC. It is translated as CASSLGLVRNEQFF.

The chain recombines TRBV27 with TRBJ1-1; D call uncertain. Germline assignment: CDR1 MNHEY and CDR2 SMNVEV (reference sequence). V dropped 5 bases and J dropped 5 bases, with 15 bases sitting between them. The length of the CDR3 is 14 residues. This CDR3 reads CASSPTLVVTEAFF. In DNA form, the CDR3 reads TGTGCCAGCAGTCCTACCCTCGTCGTGACTGAAGCTTTCTTT.

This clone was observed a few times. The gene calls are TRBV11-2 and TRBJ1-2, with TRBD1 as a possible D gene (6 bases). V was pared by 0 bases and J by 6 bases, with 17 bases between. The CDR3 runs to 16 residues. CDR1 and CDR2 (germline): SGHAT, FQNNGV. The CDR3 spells CASSLDRSGGPNGYTF. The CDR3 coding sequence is TGTGCCAGCAGCTTAGATCGGTCGGGGGGGCCTAATGGCTACACCTTC.

The CDR3, as DNA: TGTGCTAGTGGTGTACCTTGGACAGGGAGGGAGTATAGCAATCAGCCCCAGCATTTT. Translated: CASGVPWTGREYSNQPQHF. V usage is TRBV12-5 and J usage is TRBJ1-5; the match to TRBD1 covers 8 bases. The germline gives CDR1 LGHNT, CDR2 FRNRAP. The CDR3 has 19 residues. V shed 5 bases and J 0 bases; nucleotides not matched to a gene: 15.

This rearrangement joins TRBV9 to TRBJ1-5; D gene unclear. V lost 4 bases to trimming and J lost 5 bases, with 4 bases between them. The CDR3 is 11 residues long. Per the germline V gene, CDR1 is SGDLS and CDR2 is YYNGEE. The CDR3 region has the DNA TGTGCCAGCAGCTCCGATCAGCCCCAGCATTTT. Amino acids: CASSSDQPQHF. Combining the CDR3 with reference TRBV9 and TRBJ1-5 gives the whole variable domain DSGVTQTPKHLITATGQRVTLRCSPRSGDLSVYWYQQSLDQGLQFLIQYYNGEERAKGNILERFSAQQFPDLHSELNLSSLELGDSALYFCASSSDQPQHFGDGTRLSIL.

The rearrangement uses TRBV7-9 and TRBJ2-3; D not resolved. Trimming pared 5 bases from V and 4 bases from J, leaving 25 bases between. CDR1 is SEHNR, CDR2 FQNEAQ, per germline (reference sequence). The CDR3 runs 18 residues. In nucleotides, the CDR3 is TGTGCCAGCAGCATAACCCTTTTGCAGGCCCCCACGGCAGATACGCAGTATTTT. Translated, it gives CASSITLLQAPTADTQYF.

The CDR3 here is CASSPGTGGGEQYF. As DNA, the CDR3 is TGTGCCAGCAGCCCCGGGACAGGGGGCGGGGAGCAGTACTTC. This sequence joins TRBV5-8 and TRBJ2-7; TRBD1 aligns across 12 bases. The CDR3 is 14 residues long. The trim removed 4 bases at V and 7 bases at J, leaving 6 bases unmatched. Germline CDR1 SGHTS, CDR2 YDEGEE.

CDR3 loop: CASSQERQGGGYTF. CDR3 nucleotide sequence: TGTGCCAGCAGCCAAGAACGGCAGGGCGGCGGCTACACCTTC. This sequence joins TRBV4-2 and TRBJ1-2; D perhaps matches TRBD1 (5 bases). Deletions cut 0 bases from V and 8 bases from J, with 13 bases between. Germline-derived CDR1 and CDR2 are LGHNA and YNFKEQ. This CDR3 has 14 amino acids.

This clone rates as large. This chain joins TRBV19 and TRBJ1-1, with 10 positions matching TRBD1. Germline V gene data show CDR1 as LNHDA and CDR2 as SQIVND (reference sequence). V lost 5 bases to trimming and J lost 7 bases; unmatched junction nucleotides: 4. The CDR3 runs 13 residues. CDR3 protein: CASSLDRGHEAFF. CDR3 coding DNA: TGTGCCAGTAGTCTTGACAGGGGGCATGAAGCTTTCTTT.

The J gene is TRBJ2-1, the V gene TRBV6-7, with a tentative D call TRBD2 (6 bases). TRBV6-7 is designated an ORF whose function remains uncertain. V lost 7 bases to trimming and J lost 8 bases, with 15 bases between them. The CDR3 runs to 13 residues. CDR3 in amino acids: CASTSESRDEQFF. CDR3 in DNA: TGTGCCAGCACTAGCGAGAGCAGGGATGAGCAGTTCTTC.